This passage covers 18 T cell receptor beta chains from one sample sequenced in a study of type 1 regulatory T cells. Each CDR3 protein is one row after TCRdb ran MiXCR on the reads. This table holds 20,000 or so distinct CDR3 sequences, roughly 50% found once. No antigen has been identified for these receptors. Sequenced sample: cultured T cells, either the whole culture or a sorted T cell fraction (not recorded which). The receptors were sampled from a human donor in good health.

The sample holds a few counts of this clonotype. The chain recombines TRBV20-1 with TRBJ2-1; D gene unclear. The CDR3 length is 13 residues. CDR1 and CDR2 from the germline V gene are DFQATT and SNEGSKA (reference sequence). The V end was cut by 3 bases, the J end by 4 bases, with 10 bases between. CDR3 in amino acids: CSASGPLYNEQFF. The CDR3 region has the DNA TGCAGTGCTAGCGGTCCCCTATACAATGAGCAGTTCTTC.

The sample holds a few counts of this clonotype. The V and J genes are TRBV12-3 or TRBV12-4 and TRBJ1-6, with 10 positions matching TRBD1. Trimming at V came to 6 bases and at J to 7 bases, leaving 9 bases not matched to a gene. The CDR3 is 16 amino acids. The CDR3 sequence: CASSSGQGLRNSPLHF. The DNA of the CDR3 is TGTGCCAGCAGCTCGGGACAGGGGCTGAGAAATTCACCCCTCCACTTT.

The rearrangement uses TRBV5-1 and TRBJ1-1; D ambiguous. Trimming pared 0 bases from V and 3 bases from J, leaving 9 bases between. The CDR3 is 14 residues long. Germline CDR1 SGHRS, CDR2 YFSETQ. CDR3 nucleotides: TGCGCCAGCAGCTTGGTTCCGACGGACACTGAAGCTTTCTTT. It is translated as CASSLVPTDTEAFF.

This clonotype was seen only a few times. This chain joins TRBV12-3 or TRBV12-4 and TRBJ2-3, with TRBD2 as a possible D gene (5 bases). Trimming pared 3 bases from V and 5 bases from J, leaving 15 bases between. The CDR3 consists of 15 residues. CDR3 residues: CASSFRGAAEDTQYF. The CDR3 DNA is TGTGCCAGCAGTTTCCGGGGAGCCGCCGAAGATACGCAGTATTTT.

The chain carries TRBV9 and TRBJ1-2; a possible D gene is TRBD1 (5 bases). The CDR3 sequence is 14 residues long. Germline values: CDR1 SGDLS, CDR2 YYNGEE. V lost 0 bases, J lost 7 bases, and 13 bases lay in between. The CDR3 region is CASSVDRRAGGYTF. The CDR3 coding sequence is TGTGCCAGCAGCGTAGATCGCAGGGCGGGTGGCTACACCTTC. Looking up the rest from reference TRBV9 and TRBJ1-2 gives the full variable domain: DSGVTQTPKHLITATGQRVTLRCSPRSGDLSVYWYQQSLDQGLQFLIQYYNGEERAKGNILERFSAQQFPDLHSELNLSSLELGDSALYFCASSVDRRAGGYTFGSGTRLTVV.

For this clonotype: A much larger clone lies a single base off, so this may be a read error. This chain connects TRBV10-3 to TRBJ1-5; a weak D match, TRBD1 (6 bases). CDR3 length: 15 amino acids. Looked up from germline, CDR1 is ENHRY and CDR2 is SYGVKD. CDR3: CATGGRDNSNQPQDF. As DNA, the CDR3 is TGTGCCACCGGGGGGCGGGACAATAGCAATCAGCCCCAGGATTTT.

V and J are TRBV10-3 and TRBJ1-3; D gene uncertain. V lost 2 bases and J 3 bases, leaving 5 bases between the germline ends. Germline V gene data show CDR1 as ENHRY and CDR2 as SYGVKD. CDR3 length: 13 residues. CDR3 coding DNA: TGTGCCATCAGTGAGCCCCGTGGAAACACCATATATTTT. This codes for CAISEPRGNTIYF.

This clonotype has a handful of counts. The chain recombines TRBV5-1 with TRBJ2-4; D may be TRBD1 (6 bases). Trimming stripped 4 bases from V and 0 bases from J, with 14 bases between. CDR3 length equals 16 residues. Germline V lookup: CDR1 SGHRS, CDR2 YFSETQ. The CDR3 is CASSPGDNLAKNIQYF. CDR3 bases: TGCGCCAGCAGCCCCGGGGACAATCTAGCCAAAAACATTCAGTACTTC.

The chain is built from TRBV6-1 and TRBJ2-2; 7 nucleotides match TRBD1. With 4 bases clipped from V and 6 bases from J, the junction kept 11 bases outside the gene matches. The CDR3 spans 16 residues. Per the germline V gene, CDR1 is MNHNS and CDR2 is SASEGT. CDR3 bases: TGTGCCAGCAGTGCCGTGTCCGGGACAGCGTCCGGGGAGCTGTTTTTT. It specifies CASSAVSGTASGELFF.

This clonotype occurred many times. The chain links TRBV12-3 or TRBV12-4 to TRBJ1-4; 9 positions match TRBD1. CDR3 size: 14 residues. After removal of 6 bases from V and 7 bases from J, the junction contained 6 bases not matched to a gene. In DNA, the CDR3 is TGTGCCAGCAGATCGACAGGGGGAGGTGAAAAACTGTTTTTT. Translated: CASRSTGGGEKLFF.

This chain links TRBV29-1 with TRBJ2-7; TRBD2 agrees at 9 bases. CDR1 SQVTM and CDR2 ANQGSEA come from the germline V gene. The J segment lost 2 bases and the V segment lost 4 bases, leaving 3 bases of the junction unmatched. The CDR3 is 13 residues long. This CDR3 reads CSVVSGGPYEQYF. The CDR3 bases are TGCAGCGTTGTTAGCGGGGGCCCCTACGAGCAGTACTTC.

The V gene is TRBV7-9, the J gene TRBJ1-2; 9 bases are a match to TRBD1. Germline V lookup: CDR1 SEHNR, CDR2 FQNEAQ (reference sequence). CDR3 length: 16 residues. Losses at the gene ends were 4 bases for V and 0 bases for J; bases not matched to a gene: 6. DNA for the CDR3: TGTGCCAGCAGCTCAAATTACAGGGGGCCTAACTATGGCTACACCTTC. This codes for CASSSNYRGPNYGYTF. The full variable domain, completed using reference TRBV7-9 and TRBJ1-2, is DTGVSQNPRHKITKRGQNVTFRCDPISEHNRLYWYRQTLGQGPEFLTYFQNEAQLEKSRLLSDRFSAERPKGSFSTLEIQRTEQGDSAMYLCASSSNYRGPNYGYTFGSGTRLTVV.

This clonotype was detected a few times. The chain couples TRBV3-1 to TRBJ2-1; 9 bases fit TRBD2. From germline, CDR1 is LGHDT and CDR2 YNNKEL (reference sequence). This CDR3 has 22 amino acids. V dropped 2 bases and J dropped 4; count of bases not matched to a gene: 24. CDR3 nucleotides: TGTGCCAGCAGCCAATTAACTCTGAGGGCTAGCGGGGTCCCGTTTATGTACAATGAGCAGTTCTTC. Its protein product is CASSQLTLRASGVPFMYNEQFF.

This clonotype appeared many times. The rearrangement joins TRBV12-3 or TRBV12-4 to TRBJ2-3, with D possibly being TRBD1 or TRBD2 (5 bases each). V dropped 3 bases and J dropped 2 bases, with 9 bases sitting between them. This CDR3 region has 14 residues. The DNA for the CDR3 is TGTGCCAGCAGTTTCTTAGGGACCACAGATACGCAGTATTTT. Residues: CASSFLGTTDTQYF.

The sample holds one count of this clonotype. J is TRBJ2-7 and V is TRBV2; maybe TRBD2 (5 bases). The germline gives CDR1 SNHLY, CDR2 FYNNEI. V was clipped by 4 bases and J by 6 bases, with 10 bases between them. This CDR3 spans 12 amino acids. The DNA for the CDR3 is TGTGCCAGCAGTGCGGGGTTGGGCGAGCAGTACTTC. It codes for CASSAGLGEQYF.

V gene TRBV18 combines with J gene TRBJ2-6; TRBD2 might be the D (5 bases). Between the trimmed V and J ends, which lost 5 bases and 1 base, there was a span of 12 bases. Germline CDR1 reads KGHSH; CDR2 reads LQKENI. The CDR3 has 16 amino acids. CDR3 in amino acids: CASSSQRVSGANVLTF. CDR3 coding DNA: TGTGCCAGCTCATCGCAGAGGGTTTCTGGGGCCAACGTCCTGACTTTC.

J is TRBJ1-1 and V is TRBV5-1, with D possibly TRBD1 on 6 matching bases. Germline CDR1 and CDR2: SGHRS and YFSETQ. Trimming took 3 bases from V and 1 from J, leaving 10 bases between them. The CDR3 runs 14 residues. The CDR3 DNA reads as TGCGCCAGCAGCTGGGGGGCGAGGAACACTGAAGCTTTCTTT. The encoded protein is CASSWGARNTEAFF.

In this sample, this clonotype turned up a few times. The CDR3 protein is CASSQGGRDQPQHF. DNA for the CDR3: TGTGCCAGCAGTCAGGGCGGGCGAGATCAGCCCCAGCATTTT. The chain combines TRBV11-2 with TRBJ1-5, with a tentative D call TRBD1 (5 bases). The CDR3 runs 14 residues. The germline V and J ends were trimmed by 6 bases and 5 bases, with 14 bases remaining between them. From germline, CDR1 is SGHAT and CDR2 FQNNGV.